A selection of T cell receptor beta chains follows, all from one sample in a study of shared clonotypes between healthy human individuals. Some clones are missing from TCRdb's copy, which holds only in-frame ones; the method was immunoSEQ multiplex PCR. The sample has around 1.9 million clones; 90% to 95% are singletons. The sequenced material came from naive CD8+ T cells from PBMCs. The receptors derive from a man aged 18-30 years in good health. Some clones in this sample may be carry-over from other donors' samples. The CDR3 runs from the conserved cysteine through the conserved F or W. The D gene is left open where the match is weak. The listing skips clone size in some rows; elsewhere it reads once, few, many or a size class.

d_call: TRBD1; v_call: TRBV11-2; clone_size: once; j_call: TRBJ2-7; cdr3_nt: TGTGCCAGCAGCGGGGACAGGGGGCAGTGGCAGTACTTC; cdr3_aa: CASSGDRGQWQYF
d_call: .; v_call: TRBV19; clone_size: .; j_call: TRBJ2-7; cdr3_nt: TGTGCCAGTAGTGTGGCAGGATCTTCCTACGAGCAGTACTTC; cdr3_aa: CASSVAGSSYEQYF
d_call: .; v_call: TRBV27; clone_size: few; j_call: TRBJ2-2; cdr3_nt: TGTGCCAGCAGTTCTACTAGCAATGGCGGGGAGCTGTTTTTT; cdr3_aa: CASSSTSNGGELFF
d_call: .; v_call: TRBV6-4; clone_size: once; j_call: TRBJ2-1; cdr3_nt: TGTGCCAGCAGCCCGGGAAACAATGAGCAGTTCTTC; cdr3_aa: CASSPGNNEQFF
d_call: TRBD2; v_call: TRBV18; clone_size: .; j_call: TRBJ2-1; cdr3_nt: TGTGCCAGCTCACCCACGCCCGGCGGGGGGCAGTTCTTC; cdr3_aa: CASSPTPGGGQFF
d_call: .; v_call: TRBV27; clone_size: .; j_call: TRBJ2-7; cdr3_nt: TGTGCCAGCAGTTTAGGGGGCCCTAGACCGCTCCACGAGCAGTACTTC; cdr3_aa: CASSLGGPRPLHEQYF
d_call: .; v_call: TRBV28; clone_size: .; j_call: TRBJ2-7; cdr3_nt: TGTGCCAGCAGTCTAGCTGGGACAAAACCCTACGAGCAGTACTTC; cdr3_aa: CASSLAGTKPYEQYF
d_call: .; v_call: TRBV6-5; clone_size: .; j_call: TRBJ2-7; cdr3_nt: TGTGCCAGCAGTTACTCGGGACCTAGCTCTTACGAGCAGTACTTC; cdr3_aa: CASSYSGPSSYEQYF
d_call: TRBD1; v_call: TRBV4-3; clone_size: .; j_call: TRBJ1-2; cdr3_nt: TGCGCCAGCAGCCATCTCCGGGACAGAGGAGACGGCTACACCTTC; cdr3_aa: CASSHLRDRGDGYTF
d_call: .; v_call: TRBV4-1; clone_size: .; j_call: TRBJ1-3; cdr3_nt: TGCGCCAGCAGCCCCCTCGCTGGAAACACCATATATTTT; cdr3_aa: CASSPLAGNTIYF
d_call: .; v_call: TRBV7-9; clone_size: .; j_call: TRBJ2-5; cdr3_nt: TGTGCCAGCAGCTTAGGGACGGGGACGGGAGAGACCCAGTACTTC; cdr3_aa: CASSLGTGTGETQYF
d_call: .; v_call: TRBV19; clone_size: .; j_call: TRBJ2-3; cdr3_nt: TGTGCCAGTAGCACCGGGACATTAGATCCAGATACGCAGTATTTT; cdr3_aa: CASSTGTLDPDTQYF
d_call: TRBD2; v_call: TRBV27; clone_size: .; j_call: TRBJ2-7; cdr3_nt: TGTGCCAGCAGTTTATTTCCAAAGCGGGATGGTCGGGACGAGCAGTACTTC; cdr3_aa: CASSLFPKRDGRDEQYF
d_call: .; v_call: TRBV28; clone_size: .; j_call: TRBJ2-5; cdr3_nt: TGTGCCAGCAGTTATAGGGGTGCGGAGACCCAGTACTTC; cdr3_aa: CASSYRGAETQYF
d_call: TRBD1; v_call: TRBV28; clone_size: .; j_call: TRBJ1-5; cdr3_nt: TGTGCCAGCAGTCTTTTCCGCAGGGGGGAAATAATGTACAATCAGCCCCAGCATTTT; cdr3_aa: CASSLFRRGEIMYNQPQHF
d_call: TRBD1; v_call: TRBV7-8; clone_size: .; j_call: TRBJ2-5; cdr3_nt: TGTGCCAGCAGCGGACAGGGGGCGATGTACCAAGAGACCCAGTACTTC; cdr3_aa: CASSGQGAMYQETQYF
d_call: TRBD2; v_call: TRBV2; clone_size: .; j_call: TRBJ2-1; cdr3_nt: TGTGCCAGCAGTAGAACGGGGGGGAACAATGAGCAGTTCTTC; cdr3_aa: CASSRTGGNNEQFF
d_call: TRBD2; v_call: TRBV27; clone_size: .; j_call: TRBJ2-7; cdr3_nt: TGTGCCAGCGGCTTAGCGGGAGGTGCCTACGAGCAGTACTTC; cdr3_aa: CASGLAGGAYEQYF
d_call: TRBD2; v_call: TRBV6-1; clone_size: .; j_call: TRBJ2-7; cdr3_nt: TGTGCCAGCACCCCATCTCAACGACTAGCGCGAGAGCAGTACTTC; cdr3_aa: CASTPSQRLAREQYF
d_call: TRBD2; v_call: TRBV11-2; clone_size: .; j_call: TRBJ2-7; cdr3_nt: TGTGCCAGCAGCCCAGCGGCAGCGGGAGGGCATTACGAGCAGTACTTC; cdr3_aa: CASSPAAAGGHYEQYF
d_call: .; v_call: TRBV2; clone_size: .; j_call: TRBJ2-5; cdr3_nt: TGTGCCAGCAGGAACCCCGTAGGGCAGGGCCCTGGAGAGACCCAGTACTTC; cdr3_aa: CASRNPVGQGPGETQYF
d_call: TRBD2; v_call: TRBV5-4; clone_size: once; j_call: TRBJ2-7; cdr3_nt: TGTGCCAGCAGTCTGGGGACTAGCGGTTCCTACGAGCAGTACTTC; cdr3_aa: CASSLGTSGSYEQYF
d_call: TRBD2; v_call: TRBV7-9; clone_size: .; j_call: TRBJ2-3; cdr3_nt: TGTGCCAGCAGCTTAGCGGGAGAGGCGGGAGGGCCCTGGCCAGATACGCAGTATTTT; cdr3_aa: CASSLAGEAGGPWPDTQYF
d_call: .; v_call: TRBV9; clone_size: .; j_call: TRBJ2-7; cdr3_nt: TGTGCCAGCAGCGTACGACCTTCGCCCCTCTACGAGCAGTACTTC; cdr3_aa: CASSVRPSPLYEQYF
d_call: .; v_call: TRBV19; clone_size: .; j_call: TRBJ2-7; cdr3_nt: TGTGCCAGTAAGGAGGGTAAGTACTTC; cdr3_aa: CASKEGKYF
d_call: TRBD2; v_call: TRBV7-9; clone_size: once; j_call: TRBJ2-7; cdr3_nt: TGTGCCAGCAGCTCCTCAGCGGGAGCATACTACGAGCAGTACTTC; cdr3_aa: CASSSSAGAYYEQYF
d_call: .; v_call: TRBV28; clone_size: .; j_call: TRBJ2-1; cdr3_nt: TGTGCCAGCAGTGGGGTTTCGGGCCTAAGCTCCTACAATGAGCAGTTCTTC; cdr3_aa: CASSGVSGLSSYNEQFF
d_call: .; v_call: TRBV4-1; clone_size: few; j_call: TRBJ1-1; cdr3_nt: TGCGCCAGCAGCCCGACCCACGTGGACACTGAAGCTTTCTTT; cdr3_aa: CASSPTHVDTEAFF